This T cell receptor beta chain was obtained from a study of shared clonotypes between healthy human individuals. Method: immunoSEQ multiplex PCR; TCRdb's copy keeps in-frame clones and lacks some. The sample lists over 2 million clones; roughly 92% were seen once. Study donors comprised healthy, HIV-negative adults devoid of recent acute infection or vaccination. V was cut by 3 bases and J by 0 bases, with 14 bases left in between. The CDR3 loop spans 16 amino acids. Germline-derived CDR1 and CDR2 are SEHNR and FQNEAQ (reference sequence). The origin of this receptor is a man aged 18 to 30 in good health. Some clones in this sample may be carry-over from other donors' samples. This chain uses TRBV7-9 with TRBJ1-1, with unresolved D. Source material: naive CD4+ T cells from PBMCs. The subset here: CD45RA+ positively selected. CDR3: CASSFARGGVNTEAFF. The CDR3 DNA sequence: TGTGCCAGCAGCTTTGCCCGCGGCGGGGTGAACACTGAAGCTTTCTTT.